This TCR beta chain stems from a study of cytomegalovirus exposure and HLA in healthy donors. Study-wide points: In a later analysis, donors in an Asian-associated ancestry cluster reportedly had fewer N-insertions in productive TCRs than the cohort mean. Relative to equally common others, HLA-associated TCR beta chains showed greater clonal expansion in a later analysis.

Trimming at V came to 0 bases and at J to 0 bases, leaving 6 bases not matched to a gene. The CDR3 has 20 residues. The germline CDR1 and CDR2 sequences are ENHRY and SYGVKD. The PCR was carried out with 60 Vbeta primers and 13 Jbeta primers. Clones were sequenced by immunoSEQ multiplex PCR, and TCRdb holds only the in-frame ones, with some missing. The repertoire holds under 100,000 clones, with about 70% as singletons. Turning to this clone: Its antigen is undetermined.

The rearrangement uses TRBV10-3 and TRBJ2-6, with 12 bases identical to TRBD2. The sequencing sample was made of PBMCs. The receptor was derived from a human donor in good health. This CDR3 is CAISESRTSGIGSGANVLTF. The DNA for the CDR3 is TGTGCCATCAGTGAGTCACGGACTAGCGGGATAGGCTCTGGGGCCAACGTCCTGACTTTC.